The entry below describes one T cell receptor (beta chain). Its antigen is unknown. The listed genes are named as in mouse. Read data end 1 residue before the CDR3 end; the end is taken from the germline J gene. The repertoire was sequenced with immunoSEQ multiplex PCR; TCRdb's copy has only in-frame clones and lacks some. The data show over 7,000 clones, about 44% seen once. Indicated time point: mouse harvest day 7 after allogeneic transplant. The graft held 10^6 splenic CD5+ T cells and 10^7 T-cell-depleted bone marrow cells. This mouse GVHD model was MHC-mismatched B6 to BALB/c, profiled day 7 or 14. This entry comes from a study of tissue T cells after allogeneic stem cell transplantation. Broader study findings: Few T cell clones were shared across patients, but motif clusters showed tissue-specific shared signatures. Within patients, tissue anatomy strongly shaped TCR repertoire composition. The study did not identify alloreactive or antigen-specific tissue TCRs, and some clones might be persisting host cells.

Germline values: CDR1 SNHLY, CDR2 FYNGKV (reference sequence). The CDR3 length is 13 residues. V lost 2 bases and J lost 7; bases outside the gene matches: 0. Sequencing was done on a sample of gut tissue. The TCR comes from a female BALB/c mouse given C57BL/6 T cells with graft-versus-host disease after an allogeneic hematopoietic cell transplant. This chain connects TRBV3 to TRBJ2-1; 9 bases match TRBD2. CDR3 loop: CASSLLGGAEQFF. CDR3 bases read: TGTGCCAGCAGCTTACTGGGGGGGGCTGAGCAGTTC.